One and the same sample provided the 22 T cell receptor beta chains below, sequenced in a study of cytomegalovirus exposure and HLA in healthy donors. TCRdb keeps only in-frame clones here, not all; method: immunoSEQ multiplex PCR. The sample contains some 150,000 clones, more than 75% of which appear only once. Sequencing was carried out using PBMCs. These receptors originate from a man aged 18 to 30 in good health and CMV-seropositive.

V is TRBV18 and J is TRBJ1-4, with D perhaps matching TRBD1 (5 bases). V lost 3 bases and J 7 bases, leaving 12 bases between the germline ends. Germline V gene sequence: CDR1 KGHSH, CDR2 LQKENI. CDR3 size: 14 residues. CDR3 DNA: TGTGCCAGCTCACCCAAAGGGGTCGGTGAAAAACTGTTTTTT. Protein product: CASSPKGVGEKLFF.

This clone was observed a few times. The genes are TRBV27 and TRBJ1-2, with 7 bases identical to TRBD1. Germline V gene sequence: CDR1 MNHEY, CDR2 SMNVEV (reference sequence). With V trimmed by 6 bases and J by 6 bases, 4 bases remained unmatched. CDR3 length: 12 residues. The CDR3 bases are TGTGCCAGCAGCCAGACAGGGAATGGCTACACCTTC. It is translated as CASSQTGNGYTF.

The chain employs TRBV2 and TRBJ2-5; 12 positions match TRBD1. This CDR3 is 15 amino acids long. V was clipped by 5 bases and J by 5 bases; unmatched bases: 6. Germline loops: CDR1 SNHLY, CDR2 FYNNEI. In nucleotides, the CDR3 is TGTGCCAGCAGTCCGGGACAGGGGGCATGGGAGACCCAGTACTTC. This codes for CASSPGQGAWETQYF.

The gene calls are TRBV5-1 and TRBJ1-4, with TRBD1 as a possible D gene (5 bases). The CDR3 extends over 15 amino acids. Per germline, CDR1 SGHRS and CDR2 YFSETQ. V dropped 1 base and J dropped 4 bases, with 11 bases sitting between them. The CDR3 DNA reads as TGCGCCAGCAGCTTGTTGGGGGGATTTAATGAAAAACTGTTTTTT. Protein: CASSLLGGFNEKLFF.

The J gene is TRBJ1-3, the V gene TRBV19, with 10 nucleotides matching TRBD1. V shed 3 bases, J shed 5 bases, and the junction held 10 bases outside the gene matches. The length of the CDR3 is 17 residues. Germline CDR1 LNHDA, CDR2 SQIVND (reference sequence). The CDR3 DNA reads TGTGCCAGTAGTATGGTCCGGGACAGGGGTCCCAGAAACACCATATATTTT. Translated, it gives CASSMVRDRGPRNTIYF.

The rearrangement uses TRBV18 and TRBJ2-1; D is perhaps TRBD2 (6 bases). Per the germline V gene, CDR1 is KGHSH and CDR2 is LQKENI. Trimming cost V 0 bases and J 8 bases, with 20 bases left between them. The CDR3 length is 17 residues. Here the CDR3 reads CASSPPGGGAPVDEQFF. As DNA, the CDR3 is TGTGCCAGCTCACCACCGGGTGGAGGGGCCCCCGTCGATGAGCAGTTCTTC.

This sequence joins TRBV19 and TRBJ1-2, with TRBD1 matching over 8 bases. V shed 5 bases and J 0 bases; nucleotides not matched to a gene: 20. Germline-derived CDR1 and CDR2 are LNHDA and SQIVND (reference sequence). The CDR3 has 20 amino acids. In DNA, the CDR3 is TGTGCCAGTAGTGTCGACAGGGGATACTACTCCGACTCTACTAACTATGGCTACACCTTC. As protein: CASSVDRGYYSDSTNYGYTF.

This clone was recorded once. V and J are TRBV28 and TRBJ2-1, with a weak D call TRBD2 (6 bases). The CDR3 consists of 12 residues. In germline, CDR1 is MDHEN, CDR2 SYDVKM. V was trimmed by 4 bases and J by 8 bases, leaving 9 bases between them. CDR3 sequence: CASSWRGYEQFF. In nucleotides, the CDR3 is TGTGCCAGCAGTTGGCGGGGTTATGAGCAGTTCTTC.

The genes are TRBV10-2 and TRBJ1-4; D is unresolved. Germline lookup yields CDR1 WSHSY and CDR2 SAAADI. The length of the CDR3 is 11 residues. Trimming shortened V by 2 bases and J by 8 bases, and 3 bases separated the two germline ends. The CDR3, as DNA: TGCGCCAGCAGTGAGCTAGAAAAACTGTTTTTT. This gives the protein CASSELEKLFF.

DNA of the CDR3: TGTGCCAGCAGCGTAGCTACGGGATTACAGGAGACCCAGTACTTC. Translated, it gives CASSVATGLQETQYF. J is TRBJ2-5 and V is TRBV9, with D possibly being TRBD2 (5 bases). The V gene lost 0 bases and the J gene lost 5 bases, with 14 bases spanning the gap. The CDR3 is 15 residues long. Germline V gene lookup returns CDR1 SGDLS and CDR2 YYNGEE.

This clone was seen once. The V gene is TRBV15, the J gene TRBJ2-3; maybe TRBD2 (7 bases). V was trimmed by 5 bases and J by 2 bases, leaving 20 bases between them. The CDR3 runs 17 residues. Looked up from germline, CDR1 is LNHNV and CDR2 is YYDKDF (reference sequence). The CDR3 region is CATSPARGGGPTDTQYF. As DNA, the CDR3 is TGTGCCACCAGCCCCGCGAGAGGCGGGGGCCCCACAGATACGCAGTATTTT.

The genes are TRBV27 and TRBJ1-4, with a weak D call TRBD1 (5 bases). Trimming stripped 5 bases from V and 4 bases from J, with 17 bases between. The CDR3 spans 16 residues. Germline V gene data show CDR1 as MNHEY and CDR2 as SMNVEV (reference sequence). CDR3 in DNA: TGTGCCAGCAGTCCCCGCGGGACGGTCAATAATGAAAAACTGTTTTTT. Protein sequence: CASSPRGTVNNEKLFF.

V is TRBV7-6 and J is TRBJ2-7; 9 bases are a match to TRBD1. The CDR3 is 15 amino acids. The junction had 10 bases not matched to a gene; V was cut back by 3 bases and J by 7 bases. Germline-derived CDR1 and CDR2 are SGHVS and FNYEAQ. CDR3 protein: CASSFGTGHRGEQYF. The DNA for the CDR3 is TGTGCCAGCAGCTTCGGGACAGGGCATAGGGGTGAGCAGTACTTC.

The chain carries TRBV4-3 and TRBJ2-3, with 11 bases matching TRBD2. Losses at the gene ends were 1 base for V and 3 bases for J; bases not matched to a gene: 3. CDR1 and CDR2 from the germline V gene are LGHNA and YSLEER. This CDR3 has 16 residues. The CDR3 DNA sequence: TGCGCCAGCAGCCAAGGGATAGCGGGGGGGACAGATACGCAGTATTTT. This translates into CASSQGIAGGTDTQYF.

The chain is built from TRBV7-2 and TRBJ2-3; D is possibly TRBD2 (6 bases). This CDR3 comprises 17 residues. Germline V gene sequence: CDR1 SGHTA, CDR2 FQGNSA. V was clipped by 6 bases and J by 2 bases, with 21 bases between them. The CDR3 DNA reads as TGTGCCAGCAGTCTAAAGGGGCGGGGAGCTTACACAGATACGCAGTATTTT. It codes for CASSLKGRGAYTDTQYF.

This clone was detected a few times. J is TRBJ1-6 and V is TRBV7-9, with D unclear. Trimming took off 3 bases at V and 9 bases at J, with 9 bases between the two ends. Germline CDR1 reads SEHNR; CDR2 reads FQNEAQ (reference sequence). This CDR3 has 13 amino acids. This CDR3 reads CASSLVGSSPLHF. As DNA, the CDR3 is TGTGCCAGCAGCTTGGTAGGGAGTTCACCCCTCCACTTT.

V is TRBV7-2 and J is TRBJ2-7; D is perhaps TRBD2 (6 bases). With 1 base removed from V and 7 bases from J, the gap between germline ends came to 11 bases. The CDR3 spans 13 residues. Germline V CDR1 and CDR2: SGHTA, FQGNSA. The CDR3: CASSLVPSVEQYF. The CDR3 nucleotides are TGTGCCAGCAGCTTAGTACCTAGCGTGGAGCAGTACTTC. The full variable domain, rest sourced from reference TRBV7-2 and TRBJ2-7, is GAGVSQSPSNKVTEKGKDVELRCDPISGHTALYWYRQSLGQGLEFLIYFQGNSAPDKSGLPSDRFSAERTGGSVSTLTIQRTQQEDSAVYLCASSLVPSVEQYFGPGTRLTVT.

This sequence joins TRBV28 and TRBJ2-1; 7 bases line up with TRBD2. V was pared by 7 bases and J by 8 bases, with 11 bases of the junction left unmatched. Germline CDR1 MDHEN, CDR2 SYDVKM. This CDR3 is built from 14 residues. In nucleotides, the CDR3 is TGTGCCAGCAACCCAGCGGGACCCTTGGATGAGCAGTTCTTC. Protein: CASNPAGPLDEQFF. The variable domain in full, completed from reference TRBV28 and TRBJ2-1, reads DVKVTQSSRYLVKRTGEKVFLECVQDMDHENMFWYRQDPGLGLRLIYFSYDVKMKEKGDIPEGYSVSREKKERFSLILESASTNQTSMYLCASNPAGPLDEQFFGPGTRLTVL.

The J gene is TRBJ2-7, the V gene TRBV27; the match to TRBD2 covers 10 bases. V lost 5 bases, J lost 4 bases, and 5 bases stayed unmatched. Germline CDR1 and CDR2: MNHEY and SMNVEV (reference sequence). The CDR3 has 14 residues. CDR3 DNA sequence: TGTGCCAGCAGTAGGCCGGGACTAGCGTACGAGCAGTACTTC. It is translated as CASSRPGLAYEQYF.

The chain is built from TRBV4-3 and TRBJ1-4; D gene uncertain. The CDR3 is 15 residues long. The germline V gene encodes CDR1 LGHNA and CDR2 YSLEER. Deletions cut 0 bases from V and 4 bases from J, with 9 bases between. The CDR3 coding sequence is TGCGCCAGCAGCCAAGATACTGTCTATAATGAAAAACTGTTTTTT. It translates to CASSQDTVYNEKLFF.

The J gene is TRBJ1-2, the V gene TRBV9, with 11 nucleotides matching TRBD1. V lost 7 bases to trimming and J lost 4 bases; unmatched junction nucleotides: 12. In germline, CDR1 is SGDLS, CDR2 YYNGEE. This CDR3 is built from 16 residues. As DNA, the CDR3 is TGTGCCAGCGGTCGGGGACAGGGGGGCGCTTTCTATGGCTACACCTTC. Protein sequence: CASGRGQGGAFYGYTF.

The rearrangement uses TRBV4-3 and TRBJ2-1; 10 bases agree with TRBD1. Unmatched junction bases numbered 4, after V lost 1 base and J lost 7 bases. CDR3 size: 15 residues. Germline assignment: CDR1 LGHNA and CDR2 YSLEER. This CDR3 is CASSQGQGAGNEQFF. CDR3 coding DNA: TGCGCCAGCAGCCAAGGACAGGGGGCCGGGAATGAGCAGTTCTTC.